This T cell receptor (beta chain) was sequenced during a study of blood T cells in healthy people across ages. This clonotype showed up just once. V gave up 5 bases and J gave up 3 bases, with 14 bases separating them. Germline-derived CDR1 and CDR2 are MGHDK and SYGVNS. This CDR3 has 14 amino acids. Investigators took 8 to 10 milliliters of peripheral blood from every donor. For the second PCR, which ran for roughly 6 to 12 cycles, a sample-barcoded 5' primer and a J-beta primer mix were used. Tagging of each cDNA molecule was performed by a template-switch adaptor with 12 random nucleotides. TCRdb itself ran the 5' RACE reads through MiXCR, one entry per CDR3 protein. The sample yields about 580,000 distinct CDR3 sequences, less than 60% seen once.

This sequence was found in an elderly man in good health. The rearrangement joins TRBV25-1 to TRBJ2-7, with a possible D match to TRBD2 (7 bases). The source material was blood. In DNA form, the CDR3 reads TGTGCCAGCAGTAGAGGGGGGGGGAACTACGAGCAGTACTTC. Translated: CASSRGGGNYEQYF.